Listed here are 28 T cell receptor beta chains from one sample, sequenced in a study of T cells in Graves' hyperthyroidism and ophthalmopathy. Authors of the study amplified TCR beta CDR3 regions from RNA transcripts. An initial round of RT-PCR targeting the TCR CDR3 relied on the HTBI primer set. TCRdb re-derived calls from the multiplex PCR reads in MiXCR, one entry per CDR3 protein. Of around 300,000 distinct CDR3 sequences detected, approximately 14% appear once; the ten largest clones hold 30% to 35%. What was sequenced was blood. Source of these receptors: a woman aged 50 to 65 with Graves' hyperthyroidism that later progressed to Graves' ophthalmopathy.

In its sample, this clonotype was seen many times. The V and J genes are TRBV20-1 and TRBJ2-1; maybe TRBD1 (6 bases). V was trimmed by 5 bases and J by 6 bases, leaving 11 bases between them. CDR3 length: 12 amino acids. CDR1 and CDR2 from the germline V gene are DFQATT and SNEGSKA (reference sequence). The CDR3 loop reads CSAVQGPNEQFF. CDR3 nucleotide sequence: TGCAGTGCTGTACAGGGACCCAATGAGCAGTTCTTC.

This clonotype was found a few times. The CDR3 DNA sequence: TGTGCCAGCAACCTCAACCGACAGGGAGCGGGGATGCTGTTTTTT. It encodes CASNLNRQGAGMLFF. The chain joins TRBV13 to TRBJ2-2, with D perhaps given as TRBD1 or TRBD2 (7 bases each). Trimming removed 7 bases at V and 13 bases at J, with 25 bases between. There are 15 residues in the CDR3. Germline assignment: CDR1 PRHDT and CDR2 FYEKMQ (reference sequence).

This clonotype was observed many times. The V call is TRBV18, the J call TRBJ1-1; D is perhaps TRBD1 (5 bases). V lost 1 base and J lost 2, with 20 bases in between. From germline, CDR1 is KGHSH and CDR2 LQKENI. The CDR3 extends over 18 amino acids. The chain's CDR3 is CASSPLAGTTKFNTEAFF. The CDR3 DNA is TGTGCCAGCTCACCACTGGCCGGGACGACGAAATTCAACACTGAAGCTTTCTTT.

For the CDR3, the DNA is TGTGCCAGCAACCTAGGCGGGCGATTAGGTGAAAAACTGTTTTTT. It yields the protein CASNLGGRLGEKLFF. The chain couples TRBV6-2 or TRBV6-3 to TRBJ1-4, with D hard to call. The CDR3 runs to 15 residues. From germline, CDR1 is MNHEY and CDR2 SVGEGT. Deletions cut 7 bases from V and 7 bases from J, with 19 bases between.

This clonotype was detected many times. The chain combines TRBV20-1 with TRBJ1-2; D might be TRBD1 (5 bases). This CDR3 is 13 amino acids long. Germline loops: CDR1 DFQATT, CDR2 SNEGSKA (reference sequence). V gave up 6 bases and J gave up 4 bases, with 15 bases separating them. The DNA for the CDR3 is TGCAGTGCCGACCGTTGGGACTCCTATGGCTACACCTTC. Encoded protein: CSADRWDSYGYTF.

This clonotype was found many times. The V call is TRBV20-1, the J call TRBJ1-1; D may be TRBD1 (5 bases). The V gene lost 1 base and the J gene lost 4 bases, with 13 bases spanning the gap. CDR3 size: 14 residues. The germline V gene has CDR1 DFQATT and CDR2 SNEGSKA (reference sequence). The CDR3 DNA follows: TGCAGTGCTAGAGTACAGGTCGTTGGCACTGAAGCTTTCTTT. This codes for CSARVQVVGTEAFF.

The sample holds many counts of this clonotype. The V call is TRBV20-1, the J call TRBJ2-3; 9 bases fit TRBD1. CDR1 and CDR2 from the germline V gene are DFQATT and SNEGSKA (reference sequence). CDR3 length equals 14 residues. J lost 2 bases, V lost 6 bases, and 6 bases had no gene match. In nucleotides, the CDR3 is TGCAGTGCCGCACAGGGGGCCTTCACAGATACGCAGTATTTT. This translates into CSAAQGAFTDTQYF.

This clonotype was recorded at least ten times. The chain carries TRBV30 and TRBJ2-7; D gene ambiguous. The CDR3 is made up of 11 amino acids. The germline V gene has CDR1 GTSNPN and CDR2 SVGIG (reference sequence). V shed 5 bases and J shed 0 bases, with 5 bases lying between them. CDR3 nucleotides: TGTGCCTGGGGGAACTCCTACGAGCAGTACTTC. This gives the protein CAWGNSYEQYF.

There are many counts of this clonotype. The V gene is TRBV3-1, the J gene TRBJ1-2; 7 nucleotides line up with TRBD1. The CDR3 is 16 residues long. Germline trimming cut 1 base from V and 3 bases from J; bases unmatched to any gene: 8. CDR1 LGHDT and CDR2 YNNKEL come from the germline V gene (reference sequence). The CDR3 sequence is CASSQGDGGGYYGYTF. The CDR3 coding sequence is TGTGCCAGCAGCCAAGGGGATGGAGGGGGCTACTATGGCTACACCTTC.

This clonotype was recorded at least ten times. This sequence joins TRBV11-2 and TRBJ2-3; 9 bases align to TRBD2. The V and J ends lost 3 bases and 6 bases, in that order; junction bases with no gene match: 16. The CDR3 spans 18 residues. CDR1 SGHAT and CDR2 FQNNGV come from the germline V gene. The CDR3 DNA reads TGTGCCAGCAGCTTGCGTCAATTCCTAGCGGGATCGTCTGATACGCAGTATTTT. This translates into CASSLRQFLAGSSDTQYF.

This clonotype came up many times. The chain uses TRBV9 and TRBJ2-7; 10 bases match TRBD1. V was clipped by 0 bases and J by 1 base; unmatched bases: 4. From germline, CDR1 is SGDLS and CDR2 YYNGEE. This CDR3 spans 16 amino acids. CDR3 in amino acids: CASSVGGGQGSYEQYF. The CDR3 DNA reads TGTGCCAGCAGCGTAGGTGGGGGACAGGGGTCCTACGAGCAGTACTTC.

Concerning this clonotype itself: With a much larger clone just one base away, this may be a read error. The chain recombines TRBV27 with TRBJ2-1, with 9 bases matching TRBD2. CDR1 is MNHEY, CDR2 SMNVEV, per germline (reference sequence). The CDR3 has 17 amino acids. The CDR3 reads CASSSIAGTSSYNGQFF. The CDR3 coding sequence is TGTGCCAGCAGTTCCATAGCCGGGACTAGCTCCTACAATGGGCAGTTCTTC.

This clonotype occurred many times. The V call is TRBV12-3 or TRBV12-4, the J call TRBJ2-7; possible D gene TRBD2, 6 bases. V gave up 5 bases and J gave up 1 base, with 12 bases separating them. The CDR3 is made up of 14 amino acids. The CDR3 region is CASSPEAGSYEQYF. CDR3 bases: TGTGCCAGCAGTCCTGAGGCGGGATCCTACGAGCAGTACTTC.

This clonotype was counted many times. The chain recombines TRBV20-1 with TRBJ2-3, with 10 bases that match TRBD1. V shed 6 bases, J shed 1 base, and the junction held 10 bases outside the gene matches. This CDR3 is built from 16 residues. In germline, CDR1 is DFQATT, CDR2 SNEGSKA (reference sequence). In nucleotides, the CDR3 is TGCAGTGCCATCACACAAGACAGGGGGCGCACAGATACGCAGTATTTT. It yields the protein CSAITQDRGRTDTQYF.

Of note for this clonotype: An end of the junction does not agree with germline; a read error may underlie this. V and J are TRBV5-1 and TRBJ1-1; 10 bases are a match to TRBD1. The CDR3 contains 15 residues. Germline assignment: CDR1 SGHRS and CDR2 YFSETQ. The CDR3 spells CASSKEGQGNAEAFF. The DNA of the CDR3 is TGCGCCAGCAGCAAGGAGGGACAGGGGAACGCTGAAGCTTTCTTT.

Points on this clonotype: A single base separates this from a much larger clone, so it may be a read error. The CDR3 region is CASSFTGTSHGYTF. CDR3 nucleotide sequence: TGTGCCAGCAGCTTCACGGGGACCTCCCATGGCTACACCTTC. V and J are TRBV7-3 and TRBJ1-2; tentative D call: TRBD1 (5 bases). Germline V CDR1 and CDR2: SGHTA, FQGTGA. Trimming shortened V by 3 bases and J by 6 bases, and 14 bases separated the two germline ends. The CDR3 is 14 amino acids.

Many counts were recorded for this clonotype. The gene calls are TRBV20-1 and TRBJ2-1; 9 bases are shared with TRBD2. Per germline, CDR1 DFQATT and CDR2 SNEGSKA (reference sequence). CDR3 length: 13 amino acids. The V gene end was trimmed by 4 bases and the J gene end by 7 bases; junction bases not matched to a gene: 5. The CDR3 protein is CSAKGLAGNEQFF. CDR3 sequence (DNA): TGCAGTGCTAAGGGACTAGCTGGGAATGAGCAGTTCTTC.

This clonotype has ten or more counts. V is TRBV5-1 and J is TRBJ2-7; possible D gene TRBD2, 6 bases. The CDR3 runs to 16 residues. The V end lost 4 bases, the J end lost 0 bases, and 17 bases lay between the germline ends. Germline CDR1 SGHRS, CDR2 YFSETQ. The CDR3, as DNA: TGCGCCAGCAGCCTTGTGGGTATAGCGGCCTCCTACGAGCAGTACTTC. Protein: CASSLVGIAASYEQYF.

The chain links TRBV28 to TRBJ2-7; 10 bases fit TRBD1. The CDR3 is 12 amino acids. The trim removed 11 bases at V and 6 bases at J, leaving 7 bases unmatched. The V gene's germline CDR1 is MDHEN and CDR2 SYDVKM. The CDR3 loop reads CAPIRTGGEQYF. CDR3 DNA sequence: TGTGCCCCGATACGGACAGGGGGCGAGCAGTACTTC.

This clonotype was picked up many times. The chain's CDR3 is CASLQGMNTEAFF. Here the CDR3 DNA reads TGTGCCAGCCTACAGGGGATGAACACTGAAGCTTTCTTT. J is TRBJ1-1 and V is TRBV18; 7 bases are a match to TRBD1. Germline V gene data show CDR1 as KGHSH and CDR2 as LQKENI. The CDR3 covers 13 residues. Trimming took 8 bases from V and 0 from J; bases not matched to a gene: 3.

The chain employs TRBV6-1 and TRBJ1-2; D not resolved. Trimming cost V 8 bases and J 11 bases, with 27 bases left between them. CDR1 is MNHNS, CDR2 SASEGT, per germline. The CDR3 loop spans 15 amino acids. Here the CDR3 DNA reads TGTGCCAGCCGACCCAGCCCGAGACACACGATCGAGTACACCTTC. Protein: CASRPSPRHTIEYTF.

This clonotype was counted at least ten times. This sequence joins TRBV6-5 and TRBJ2-5; a weak D match, TRBD1 (6 bases). There are 15 residues in the CDR3. With 2 bases removed from V and 4 bases from J, the gap between germline ends came to 14 bases. Germline lookup yields CDR1 MNHEY and CDR2 SVGAGI. The CDR3 DNA follows: TGTGCCAGCAGTTACGGAATACTAGGGGGAGAGACCCAGTACTTC. Translated, it gives CASSYGILGGETQYF.

The sample holds one count of this clonotype. The V and J genes are TRBV6-1 and TRBJ2-7, with D possibly TRBD1 on 5 matching bases. The germline V gene has CDR1 MNHNS and CDR2 SASEGT. The CDR3 extends over 15 amino acids. V gave up 7 bases and J gave up 0 bases, with 16 bases separating them. The CDR3 DNA reads as TGTGCCAGCAAGCCCCGGACACAGAGCTCCTACGAGCAGTACTTC. Amino acids: CASKPRTQSSYEQYF.

This clonotype was counted ten times or more. The chain carries TRBV28 and TRBJ2-6, with 12 bases matching TRBD1. Germline loops: CDR1 MDHEN, CDR2 SYDVKM. This CDR3 is 20 amino acids long. Losses at the gene ends were 7 bases for V and 0 bases for J; bases not matched to a gene: 13. CDR3 sequence reads: CASTSGTGGYIRSGANVLTF. The CDR3 DNA reads as TGTGCCAGCACCTCCGGGACAGGGGGCTATATCCGCTCTGGGGCCAACGTCCTGACTTTC.

This clonotype was observed many times. The chain employs TRBV12-3 or TRBV12-4 and TRBJ1-4; D is possibly TRBD1 (5 bases). V lost 3 bases, J lost 6 bases, and 14 bases lay in between. CDR3 length: 15 amino acids. The CDR3 region is CASSFQGPADEKLFF. The CDR3 DNA reads as TGTGCCAGCAGTTTCCAGGGACCAGCAGATGAAAAACTGTTTTTT.

This chain links TRBV20-1 with TRBJ1-3; 9 bases fit TRBD1. The CDR3 sequence is 13 residues long. The V gene end was trimmed by 2 bases and the J gene end by 5 bases; junction bases not matched to a gene: 1. CDR1 DFQATT and CDR2 SNEGSKA come from the germline V gene (reference sequence). In nucleotides, the CDR3 is TGCAGTGCTAGAACAGGGGGCAGAAACACCATATATTTT. Amino acids: CSARTGGRNTIYF.

A remark on this clonotype: This could be a read error, since a much larger clone is one nucleotide away. This chain uses TRBV10-3 with TRBJ1-2, with D hard to call. The CDR3 is 12 amino acids. Germline CDR1 and CDR2: ENHRY and SYGVKD. The chain's CDR3 is CAMSVPVGGYTF. The DNA for the CDR3 is TGTGCCATGAGTGTACCCGTCGGGGGCTACACCTTC.

This clonotype has at least ten counts. The rearrangement uses TRBV2 and TRBJ1-1, with 9 bases fitting TRBD1. Losses at the gene ends were 6 bases for V and 3 bases for J; bases not matched to a gene: 5. CDR1 and CDR2 (germline): SNHLY, FYNNEI. This CDR3 contains 14 residues. Here the CDR3 reads CASRSDRGDTEAFF. The CDR3 region has the DNA TGTGCCAGCAGATCGGACAGGGGAGACACTGAAGCTTTCTTT.